What follows describes a single T cell receptor (beta chain). Its cognate antigen is unknown. This sample is part of a study of cytomegalovirus exposure and HLA in healthy donors. General study points: Within an earlier analysis, most TCR beta V segments proved productive either about 87% or about 30% of the time.

The CDR3 consists of 14 residues. Germline V CDR1 and CDR2: SEHNR, FQNEAQ (reference sequence). V gave up 1 base and J gave up 7 bases, with 13 bases separating them. Researchers ran the PCR with 60 Vbeta and 13 Jbeta primers. Libraries were prepared by immunoSEQ multiplex PCR; TCRdb keeps only in-frame clonotypes and omits some of them. The sample records roughly 120,000 clones, about four fifths being singletons. The V call is TRBV7-9, the J call TRBJ1-2; a possible D gene is TRBD1 (6 bases). This sequence originates from a human donor in good health. The specimen sequenced was PBMCs. CDR3 sequence (DNA): TGTGCCAGCAGCTTAGATCTGTCAGGGGCTGGCTACACCTTC. Translating it yields CASSLDLSGAGYTF.